These T cell receptor beta chains were read from a single sample in a study of long-term antiretroviral therapy in people with HIV. Assay used: immunoSEQ multiplex PCR; TCRdb lists only in-frame clones, some missing. The profile shows about 29,000 clones, about 88% of them singletons. The starting material was unsorted PBMCs, obtained around 5 years before starting antiretroviral therapy. The source of these receptors is a man aged 45 to 65 with HIV. CDR3s include the opening cysteine and the closing phenylalanine or tryptophan. The order of the fields is V gene, J gene, D gene, clone size, CDR3 length, CDR3 DNA, CDR3 protein. D genes are given only for firm matches. Clone size is not always given. Where it is, it says once, few, many or a class for expanded clones.

v_gene: TRBV7-9; j_gene: TRBJ1-1; d_gene: .; abundance: .; len: 14; CDR3nt: TGTGCCAGCAGCTCCCCTCCATCGAACACTGAAGCTTTCTTT; CDR3aa: CASSSPPSNTEAFF
v_gene: TRBV5-1; j_gene: TRBJ2-1; d_gene: TRBD2; abundance: .; len: 14; CDR3nt: TGCGCCAGCAGCTTGGTGGTAGCGGGCGATGAGCAGTTCTTC; CDR3aa: CASSLVVAGDEQFF
v_gene: TRBV7-7; j_gene: TRBJ2-5; d_gene: TRBD1; abundance: once; len: 16; CDR3nt: TGTGCCAGCAGCTTAGTGTGGGACAGGGGTCGGGAGACCCAGTACTTC; CDR3aa: CASSLVWDRGRETQYF
v_gene: TRBV29-1; j_gene: TRBJ2-7; d_gene: .; abundance: .; len: 13; CDR3nt: TGCAGCGTCCGGACAGTATTGACCTACGAGCAGTACTTC; CDR3aa: CSVRTVLTYEQYF
v_gene: TRBV10-3; j_gene: TRBJ1-1; d_gene: .; abundance: once; len: 11; CDR3nt: TGTGCCATCAGTGACCCGTTTGAAGCTTTCTTT; CDR3aa: CAISDPFEAFF
v_gene: TRBV4-2; j_gene: TRBJ2-6; d_gene: .; abundance: .; len: 14; CDR3nt: TGTGCCAGCGGCAGGGTCGCTGGGGCCAACGTCCTGACTTTC; CDR3aa: CASGRVAGANVLTF
v_gene: TRBV29-1; j_gene: TRBJ1-2; d_gene: TRBD1; abundance: once; len: 15; CDR3nt: TGCAGCGTTTTTTTTAGGACAGGGGATAGCTATGGCTACACCTTC; CDR3aa: CSVFFRTGDSYGYTF
v_gene: TRBV6-5; j_gene: TRBJ1-3; d_gene: .; abundance: .; len: 16; CDR3nt: TGTGCCAGCAGTTACTCGATCCAAGGGGAAGGAAACACCATATATTTT; CDR3aa: CASSYSIQGEGNTIYF
v_gene: TRBV5-1; j_gene: TRBJ2-1; d_gene: TRBD1; abundance: .; len: 14; CDR3nt: TGCGCCAGCAGCTTGGGGGACAGATACAATGAGCAGTTCTTC; CDR3aa: CASSLGDRYNEQFF
v_gene: TRBV6-5; j_gene: TRBJ1-2; d_gene: TRBD1; abundance: .; len: 14; CDR3nt: TGTGCCAGCAGGATTGACAGGGGATCAAGAGGCTACACCTTC; CDR3aa: CASRIDRGSRGYTF
v_gene: TRBV6-4; j_gene: TRBJ2-1; d_gene: .; abundance: .; len: 13; CDR3nt: TGTGCCAGCAGTGACCAACCTCCCAATGAGCAGTTCTTC; CDR3aa: CASSDQPPNEQFF
v_gene: TRBV11-2; j_gene: TRBJ2-1; d_gene: .; abundance: .; len: 16; CDR3nt: TGTGCCAGCAGCTTAGCTATGCTACCTCCTGACAATGAGCAGTTCTTC; CDR3aa: CASSLAMLPPDNEQFF
v_gene: TRBV5-1; j_gene: TRBJ2-7; d_gene: TRBD2; abundance: .; len: 15; CDR3nt: TGCGCCAGCAGCTCGACTAGCGGGATCTCCTACGAGCAGTACTTC; CDR3aa: CASSSTSGISYEQYF
v_gene: TRBV2; j_gene: TRBJ1-5; d_gene: .; abundance: .; len: 13; CDR3nt: TGTGCCAGCAGTGAAGGGTTAGAACAGCCCCAGCATTTT; CDR3aa: CASSEGLEQPQHF
v_gene: TRBV18; j_gene: TRBJ1-5; d_gene: TRBD1; abundance: .; len: 14; CDR3nt: TGTGCCAGCTCACCAACCAGGGGGGGGCAGCCCCAGCATTTT; CDR3aa: CASSPTRGGQPQHF
v_gene: TRBV7-2; j_gene: TRBJ2-3; d_gene: TRBD2; abundance: .; len: 16; CDR3nt: TGTGCCAGCAGCTTTGGCGGGGGAGGAAGCACAGATACGCAGTATTTT; CDR3aa: CASSFGGGGSTDTQYF
v_gene: TRBV28; j_gene: TRBJ1-5; d_gene: TRBD1; abundance: .; len: 15; CDR3nt: TGTGCCAGCAGCCAACCCGACAGGGGTGGACAGCCCCAGCATTTT; CDR3aa: CASSQPDRGGQPQHF
v_gene: TRBV5-6; j_gene: TRBJ2-7; d_gene: TRBD2; abundance: once; len: 15; CDR3nt: TGTGCCAGCAGCTTCCTGGGACTACATTCCTACGAGCAGTACTTC; CDR3aa: CASSFLGLHSYEQYF
v_gene: TRBV19; j_gene: TRBJ1-2; d_gene: .; abundance: .; len: 13; CDR3nt: TGTGCCAGTAGTATAGGGACGGTCGGAGGCTACACCTTC; CDR3aa: CASSIGTVGGYTF
v_gene: TRBV5-1; j_gene: TRBJ2-7; d_gene: TRBD2; abundance: .; len: 15; CDR3nt: TGCGCCAGCAGCTTGGGGCTAGCGGGGGCCTACGAGCAGTACTTC; CDR3aa: CASSLGLAGAYEQYF
v_gene: TRBV19; j_gene: TRBJ2-3; d_gene: .; abundance: once; len: 16; CDR3nt: TGTGCCAGTAGTCGACAGGGAGGTACTAGCACAGATACGCAGTATTTT; CDR3aa: CASSRQGGTSTDTQYF
v_gene: TRBV19; j_gene: TRBJ2-5; d_gene: .; abundance: .; len: 15; CDR3nt: TGTGCCAGTAGTACTCGGCGGGGTCTCCTATCAATCTTGTACTTC; CDR3aa: CASSTRRGLLSILYF
v_gene: TRBV5-1; j_gene: TRBJ2-5; d_gene: .; abundance: .; len: 18; CDR3nt: TGCGCCAGCAGCTTTTATACCCAAGGCCCCCGGGGGCGGGAGACCCAGTACTTC; CDR3aa: CASSFYTQGPRGRETQYF
v_gene: TRBV19; j_gene: TRBJ2-2; d_gene: .; abundance: .; len: 13; CDR3nt: TGTGCCATATCGAACGTTTGGACCGGGGAGCTGTTTTTT; CDR3aa: CAISNVWTGELFF
v_gene: TRBV5-1; j_gene: TRBJ2-7; d_gene: .; abundance: .; len: 16; CDR3nt: TGCGCCAGCAGCCAGAAGGTTGAGGGGTACCCCTACGAGCAGTACTTC; CDR3aa: CASSQKVEGYPYEQYF
v_gene: TRBV28; j_gene: TRBJ1-3; d_gene: TRBD1; abundance: once; len: 16; CDR3nt: TGTGCCAGCAGTTATGACAGGGTAATCTCTGGAAACACCATATATTTT; CDR3aa: CASSYDRVISGNTIYF
v_gene: TRBV11-3; j_gene: TRBJ2-7; d_gene: .; abundance: .; len: 12; CDR3nt: TGTGCCAGCAGTTCCCAAGGGGGCGAGCAGTACTTC; CDR3aa: CASSSQGGEQYF
v_gene: TRBV19; j_gene: TRBJ2-3; d_gene: .; abundance: .; len: 15; CDR3nt: TGTGCCAGTGCCGCGCGCACACCAGCCACAGATACGCAGTATTTT; CDR3aa: CASAARTPATDTQYF
v_gene: TRBV6-5; j_gene: TRBJ1-2; d_gene: TRBD1; abundance: .; len: 14; CDR3nt: TGTGCCAGCAGACGAGCCGGGACAGAAAGGGGCTACACCTTC; CDR3aa: CASRRAGTERGYTF
v_gene: TRBV10-1; j_gene: TRBJ2-3; d_gene: .; abundance: .; len: 14; CDR3nt: TGCGCCAGCAGTGAGTCGGTGTTTCCAGATACGCAGTATTTT; CDR3aa: CASSESVFPDTQYF
v_gene: TRBV6-5; j_gene: TRBJ1-3; d_gene: .; abundance: .; len: 15; CDR3nt: TGTGCCAGCAGTTACTCGGAGGGCTCTGGAAACACCATATATTTT; CDR3aa: CASSYSEGSGNTIYF
v_gene: TRBV20-1; j_gene: TRBJ2-4; d_gene: .; abundance: .; len: 11; CDR3nt: TGCAGCTTACAGTCCAAAAACATTCAGTACTTC; CDR3aa: CSLQSKNIQYF
v_gene: TRBV25-1; j_gene: TRBJ1-2; d_gene: .; abundance: .; len: 14; CDR3nt: TGTGCCAGCAGTGAGGGCCAGGGAAAGGATGGCTACACCTTC; CDR3aa: CASSEGQGKDGYTF
v_gene: TRBV6-1; j_gene: TRBJ1-2; d_gene: .; abundance: .; len: 13; CDR3nt: TGTGCCAGCAGTGAAGCAGGGGACTATGGCTACACCTTC; CDR3aa: CASSEAGDYGYTF
v_gene: TRBV6-1; j_gene: TRBJ2-2; d_gene: TRBD1; abundance: few; len: 14; CDR3nt: TGTGCCACAAGATGGGACAGGGGAACCGGGGAGCTGTTTTTT; CDR3aa: CATRWDRGTGELFF
v_gene: TRBV11-3; j_gene: TRBJ2-3; d_gene: TRBD2; abundance: .; len: 15; CDR3nt: TGTGCCAGCAGCTCCGCGTGGGAGGGGACAGATACGCAGTATTTT; CDR3aa: CASSSAWEGTDTQYF
v_gene: TRBV19; j_gene: TRBJ2-2; d_gene: TRBD2; abundance: .; len: 16; CDR3nt: TGTGCCAGTAAAAGTCTAACTAGCGGGAAACCCGGGGAGCTGTTTTTT; CDR3aa: CASKSLTSGKPGELFF
v_gene: TRBV27; j_gene: TRBJ2-7; d_gene: TRBD2; abundance: .; len: 14; CDR3nt: TGTGCCAGCAGTTTGGGGCGGGGGAGCTACGAGCAGTACTTC; CDR3aa: CASSLGRGSYEQYF
v_gene: TRBV29-1; j_gene: TRBJ1-2; d_gene: TRBD1; abundance: .; len: 12; CDR3nt: TGCAGCGTTGGACCGACAGGGTCAGGCTACACCTTC; CDR3aa: CSVGPTGSGYTF
v_gene: TRBV10-3; j_gene: TRBJ1-1; d_gene: .; abundance: .; len: 13; CDR3nt: TGTGCCATCAGGGGGGGTCTGAACACTGAAGCTTTCTTT; CDR3aa: CAIRGGLNTEAFF
v_gene: TRBV7-3; j_gene: TRBJ2-2; d_gene: .; abundance: .; len: 17; CDR3nt: TGTGCCAGCAGCCCACGTTTGGGGGGGGCTGACACCGGGGAGCTGTTTTTT; CDR3aa: CASSPRLGGADTGELFF
v_gene: TRBV29-1; j_gene: TRBJ1-1; d_gene: TRBD1; abundance: .; len: 13; CDR3nt: TGCAGCGTTGGTTACAGGGGGCTGACTGAAGCTTTCTTT; CDR3aa: CSVGYRGLTEAFF